Reported below is one TCR beta chain. The antigen remains undetermined. Data came from immunoSEQ multiplex PCR; TCRdb stores just in-frame clones and leaves some out. The table records 13,000 to 15,000 clones, approximately 69% of them present only once. The germline V gene encodes CDR1 SGDLS and CDR2 YYNGEE. The CDR3 covers 15 residues. Trimming cost V 4 bases and J 8 bases; bases outside gene matches: 11. The entry originates in a study of memory B cells and T cells in multiple sclerosis. Whole-study findings and limits: Shared clonotype counts depended on differing compartment clone-set sizes and were normalized.

Specimen: memory (CD45RO+) CD4+ T cells from blood. The origin of this receptor is a human donor with multiple sclerosis. The genes are TRBV9 and TRBJ1-3, with TRBD1 identical over 8 bases. CDR3 DNA sequence: TGTGCCAGCAGCCCCCAGGGGGCTTTTCTGGACACCATATATTTT. Translation: CASSPQGAFLDTIYF. Full variable domain (remainder filled in from reference TRBV9 and TRBJ1-3): DSGVTQTPKHLITATGQRVTLRCSPRSGDLSVYWYQQSLDQGLQFLIQYYNGEERAKGNILERFSAQQFPDLHSELNLSSLELGDSALYFCASSPQGAFLDTIYFGEGSWLTVV.